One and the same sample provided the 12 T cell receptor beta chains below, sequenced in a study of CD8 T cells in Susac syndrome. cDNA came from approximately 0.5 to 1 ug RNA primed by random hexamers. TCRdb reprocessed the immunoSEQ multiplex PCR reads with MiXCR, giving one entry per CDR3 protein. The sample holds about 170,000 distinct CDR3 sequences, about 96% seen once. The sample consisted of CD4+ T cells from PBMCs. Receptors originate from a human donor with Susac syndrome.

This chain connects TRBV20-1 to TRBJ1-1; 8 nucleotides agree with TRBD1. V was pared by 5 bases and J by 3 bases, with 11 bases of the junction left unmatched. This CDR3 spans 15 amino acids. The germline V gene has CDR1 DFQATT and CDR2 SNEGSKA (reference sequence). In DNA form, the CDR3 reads TGCAGTGCTTGGGGCAGGGGGCGTTTAGACACTGAAGCTTTCTTT. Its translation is CSAWGRGRLDTEAFF.

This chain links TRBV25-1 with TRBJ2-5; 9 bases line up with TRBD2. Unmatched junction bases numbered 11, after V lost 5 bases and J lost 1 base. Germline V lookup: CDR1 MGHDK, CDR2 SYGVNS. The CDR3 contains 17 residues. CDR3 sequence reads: CASSRSSGIQSQETQYF. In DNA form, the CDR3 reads TGTGCCAGCAGTCGGTCTAGCGGGATCCAGAGCCAAGAGACCCAGTACTTC. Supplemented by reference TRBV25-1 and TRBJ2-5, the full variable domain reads EADIYQTPRYLVIGTGKKITLECSQTMGHDKMYWYQQDPGMELHLIHYSYGVNSTEKGDLSSESTVSRIRTEHFPLTLESARPSHTSQYLCASSRSSGIQSQETQYFGPGTRLLVL.

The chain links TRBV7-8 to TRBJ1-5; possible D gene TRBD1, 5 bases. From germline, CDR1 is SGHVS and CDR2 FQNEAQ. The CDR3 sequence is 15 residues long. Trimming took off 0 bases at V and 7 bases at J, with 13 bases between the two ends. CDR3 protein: CASSLALLGGQPQHF. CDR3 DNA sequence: TGTGCCAGCAGCTTAGCGCTCCTGGGGGGGCAGCCCCAGCATTTT.

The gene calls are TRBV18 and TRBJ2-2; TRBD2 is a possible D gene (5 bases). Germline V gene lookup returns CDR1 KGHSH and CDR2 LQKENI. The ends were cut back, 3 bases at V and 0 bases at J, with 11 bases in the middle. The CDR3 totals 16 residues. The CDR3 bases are TGTGCCAGCTCACCGACGGGGTACGCGAACACCGGGGAGCTGTTTTTT. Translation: CASSPTGYANTGELFF.

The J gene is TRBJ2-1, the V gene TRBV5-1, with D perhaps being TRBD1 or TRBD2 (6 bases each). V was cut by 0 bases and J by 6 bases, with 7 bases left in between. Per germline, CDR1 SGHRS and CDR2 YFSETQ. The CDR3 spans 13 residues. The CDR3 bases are TGCGCCAGCAGCTTGGAGGGGGGCAATGAGCAGTTCTTC. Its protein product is CASSLEGGNEQFF.

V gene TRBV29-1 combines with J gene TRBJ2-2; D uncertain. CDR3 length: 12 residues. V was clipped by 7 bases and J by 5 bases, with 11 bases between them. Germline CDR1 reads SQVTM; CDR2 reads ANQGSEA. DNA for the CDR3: TGCAGCGCTAATGGGGTAACCGGGGAGCTGTTTTTT. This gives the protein CSANGVTGELFF.

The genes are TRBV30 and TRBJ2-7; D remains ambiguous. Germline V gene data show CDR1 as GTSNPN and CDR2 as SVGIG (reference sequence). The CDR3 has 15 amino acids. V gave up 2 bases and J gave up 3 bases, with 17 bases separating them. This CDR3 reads CAWSFLRKALYEQYF. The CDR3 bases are TGTGCCTGGAGTTTCCTGAGGAAGGCCCTCTACGAGCAGTACTTC. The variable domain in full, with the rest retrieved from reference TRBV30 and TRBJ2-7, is SQTIHQWPATLVQPVGSPLSLECTVEGTSNPNLYWYRQAAGRGLQLLFYSVGIGQISSEVPQNLSASRPQDRQFILSSKKLLLSDSGFYLCAWSFLRKALYEQYFGPGTRLTVT.

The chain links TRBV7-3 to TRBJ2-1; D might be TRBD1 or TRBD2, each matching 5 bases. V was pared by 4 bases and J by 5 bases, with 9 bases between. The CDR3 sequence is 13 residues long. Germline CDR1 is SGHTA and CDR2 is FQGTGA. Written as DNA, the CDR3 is TGTGCCAGCAGCTCTAGCAGGGACAATGAGCAGTTCTTC. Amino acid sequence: CASSSSRDNEQFF.

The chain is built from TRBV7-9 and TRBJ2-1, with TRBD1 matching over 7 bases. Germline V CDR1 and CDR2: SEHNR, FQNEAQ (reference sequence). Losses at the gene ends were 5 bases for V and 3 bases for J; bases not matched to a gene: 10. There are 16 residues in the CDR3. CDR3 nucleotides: TGTGCCAGCAGCCCGCGATACGGACAGGACTACAATGAGCAGTTCTTC. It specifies CASSPRYGQDYNEQFF. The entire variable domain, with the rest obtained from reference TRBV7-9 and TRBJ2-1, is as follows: DTGVSQNPRHKITKRGQNVTFRCDPISEHNRLYWYRQTLGQGPEFLTYFQNEAQLEKSRLLSDRFSAERPKGSFSTLEIQRTEQGDSAMYLCASSPRYGQDYNEQFFGPGTRLTVL.

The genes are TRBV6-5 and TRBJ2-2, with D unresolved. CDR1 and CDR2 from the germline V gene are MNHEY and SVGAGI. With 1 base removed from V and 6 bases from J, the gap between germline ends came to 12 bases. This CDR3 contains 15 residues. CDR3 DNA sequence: TGTGCCAGCAGTTACTGGCCAGGACGGGCCGGGGAGCTGTTTTTT. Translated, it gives CASSYWPGRAGELFF.

CDR3: CASSPQTGGYYGYTF. CDR3 nucleotide sequence: TGTGCCAGCAGCCCCCAGACAGGGGGCTACTATGGCTACACCTTC. The gene calls are TRBV9 and TRBJ1-2; TRBD1 aligns across 10 bases. Germline V CDR1 and CDR2: SGDLS, YYNGEE. The ends lost 4 bases at V and 3 bases at J; junction bases unmatched: 6. This CDR3 region has 15 residues.

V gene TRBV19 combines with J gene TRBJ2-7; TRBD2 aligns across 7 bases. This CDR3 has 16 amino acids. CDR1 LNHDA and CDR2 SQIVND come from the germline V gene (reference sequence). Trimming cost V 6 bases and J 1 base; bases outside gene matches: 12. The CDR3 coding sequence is TGTGCCAGTAGAACCGATGGCGGGAGTAGTTCCTACGAGCAGTACTTC. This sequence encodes CASRTDGGSSSYEQYF.